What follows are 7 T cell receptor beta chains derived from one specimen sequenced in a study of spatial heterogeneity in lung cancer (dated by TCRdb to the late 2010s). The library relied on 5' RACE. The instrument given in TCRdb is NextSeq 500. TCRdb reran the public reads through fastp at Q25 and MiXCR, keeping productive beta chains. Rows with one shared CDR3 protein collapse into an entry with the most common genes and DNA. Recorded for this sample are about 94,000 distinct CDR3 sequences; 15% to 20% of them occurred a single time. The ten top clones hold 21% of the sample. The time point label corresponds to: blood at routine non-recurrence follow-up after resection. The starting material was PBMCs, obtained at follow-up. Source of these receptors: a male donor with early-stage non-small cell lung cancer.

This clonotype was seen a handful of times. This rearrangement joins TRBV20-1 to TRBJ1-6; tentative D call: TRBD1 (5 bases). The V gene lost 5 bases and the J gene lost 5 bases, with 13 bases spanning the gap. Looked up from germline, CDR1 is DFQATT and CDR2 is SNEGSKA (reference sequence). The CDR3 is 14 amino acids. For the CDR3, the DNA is TGCAGTGCTTCTGGGGGTATGGATAATTCACCCCTCCACTTT. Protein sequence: CSASGGMDNSPLHF.

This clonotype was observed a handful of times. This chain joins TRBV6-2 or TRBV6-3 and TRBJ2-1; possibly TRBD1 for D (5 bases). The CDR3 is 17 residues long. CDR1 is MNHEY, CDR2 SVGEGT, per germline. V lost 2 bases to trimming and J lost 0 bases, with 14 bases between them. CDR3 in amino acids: CASSYAPGPSSYNEQFF. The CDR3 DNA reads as TGTGCCAGCAGTTACGCCCCAGGGCCGAGCTCCTACAATGAGCAGTTCTTC.

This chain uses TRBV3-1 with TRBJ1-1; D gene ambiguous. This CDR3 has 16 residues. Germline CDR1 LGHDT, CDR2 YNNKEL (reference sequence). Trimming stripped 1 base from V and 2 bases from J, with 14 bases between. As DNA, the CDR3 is TGTGCCAGCAGCCAAGTGCCGGGGAAGGGCAACACTGAAGCTTTCTTT. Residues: CASSQVPGKGNTEAFF.

The CDR3, as DNA: TGTGCCAGCAGTAGCGGGGTAGCGTCCTACAATGAGCAGTTCTTC. Amino acids: CASSSGVASYNEQFF. The chain is built from TRBV6-6 and TRBJ2-1; 7 nucleotides line up with TRBD2. CDR1 is MNHNY and CDR2 is SVGAGI in the germline V gene (reference sequence). Germline trimming cut 5 bases from V and 1 base from J; bases unmatched to any gene: 5. The CDR3 consists of 15 residues.

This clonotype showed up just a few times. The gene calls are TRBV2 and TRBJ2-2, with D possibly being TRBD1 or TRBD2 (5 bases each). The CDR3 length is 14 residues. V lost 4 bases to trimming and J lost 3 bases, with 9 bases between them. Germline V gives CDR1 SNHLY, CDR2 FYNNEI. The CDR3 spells CASSGGRYTGELFF. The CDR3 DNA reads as TGTGCCAGCAGTGGGGGGAGATACACCGGGGAGCTGTTTTTT.

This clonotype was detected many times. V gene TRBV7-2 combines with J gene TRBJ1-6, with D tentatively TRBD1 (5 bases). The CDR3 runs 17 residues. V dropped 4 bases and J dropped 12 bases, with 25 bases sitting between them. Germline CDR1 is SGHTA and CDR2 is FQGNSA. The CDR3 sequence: CASSSAPRVVRVVPLHF. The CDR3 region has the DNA TGTGCCAGCAGCTCTGCACCGCGTGTTGTCAGGGTAGTACCCCTCCACTTT.

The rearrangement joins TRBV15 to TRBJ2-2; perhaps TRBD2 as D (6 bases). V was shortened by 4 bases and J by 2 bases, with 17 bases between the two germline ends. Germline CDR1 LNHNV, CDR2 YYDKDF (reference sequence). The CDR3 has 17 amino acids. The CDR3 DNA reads TGTGCCACCAGCACCGACCTGGGGACTCAAAACACCGGGGAGCTGTTTTTT. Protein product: CATSTDLGTQNTGELFF.